The TCR beta chain under discussion was sequenced for a study of human T cells and chemical hapten exposure. The time point here: patch test 3, about 24 weeks after DPC sensitization. Treatment here: therapeutic diphenylcyclopropenone sensitization with weekly scalp DPC. Points from the study as a whole: The number of TCRs above 1 in 1000 frequency did not change after DPC sensitization.

V lost 2 bases and J 0 bases, leaving 8 bases between the germline ends. Germline lookup yields CDR1 SGHRS and CDR2 YFSETQ. The CDR3 spans 15 residues. TCRdb passed the RACE reads through MiXCR, listing each CDR3 protein once. The sample yields 210,000 or so distinct CDR3 sequences, 20% to 25% seen once. In regard to this clonotype: The antigen remains unidentified.

This TCR came from a middle-aged woman with alopecia areata. Some clones in this sample may be carry-over from other donors' samples. The chain links TRBV5-1 to TRBJ2-2; perhaps TRBD2 as D (5 bases). Sample: whole blood, taken in connection with sensitization to the hapten diphenylcyclopropenone (DPC). CDR3 sequence (DNA): TGCGCCAGCAGCTTACCAGCGGCGAACACCGGGGAGCTGTTTTTT. Translated: CASSLPAANTGELFF.